Reported below is one T cell receptor (beta chain). V lost 5 bases and J lost 4, with 19 bases in between. This CDR3 is built from 16 residues. Looked up from germline, CDR1 is SEHNR and CDR2 is FQNEAQ (reference sequence). The data are from a study of blood T cell repertoires in COVID-19. Study context: Samples came from the United States, Italy and Spain, spanning acute and convalescent COVID-19.

In the authors' workflow: Amplification of reference gene primers provided the estimated nucleated cell counts. Here immunoSEQ multiplex PCR was the method, and the copy in TCRdb shows in-frame clones only, minus some. V and J calls and clone size come straight from that table; D and trimming were deduced from the DNA. The table shows about 350,000 clones, with 88% occurring only once. The rearrangement uses TRBV7-9 and TRBJ2-3; D might be TRBD2 (6 bases). Specimen: PBMCs or T cells enriched from blood (not recorded which). The TCR sequence derives from a woman under 40 who had been exposed to COVID-19. The CDR3 nucleotides read TGTGCCAGCAGCCGCGGGGAACATGCCGGGGCAGATACGCAGTATTTT. Residues: CASSRGEHAGADTQYF.